A single sample gave rise to the 2 T cell receptor beta chains below, sequenced in a study of T cell responses to AZD1222 COVID-19 vaccine. This table comes from immunoSEQ multiplex PCR, and its TCRdb copy is limited to in-frame clones, with some not included. The sample holds some 120,000 clones, 90% seen once. The input for sequencing was peripheral blood, taken on day 0 of AZD1222 vaccination. The receptor set was obtained from an adult in good health.

The genes are TRBV15 and TRBJ1-4, with 11 bases identical to TRBD1. The germline gives CDR1 LNHNV, CDR2 YYDKDF (reference sequence). This CDR3 contains 18 residues. J lost 7 bases, V lost 0 bases, and 10 bases had no gene match. The CDR3 coding sequence is TGTGCCACCAGCAGAGACGGACAGGGGGCTGGCTTAGGTGAAAAACTGTTTTTT. This encodes CATSRDGQGAGLGEKLFF.

This chain connects TRBV2 to TRBJ1-2; 9 positions agree with TRBD1. In germline, CDR1 is SNHLY, CDR2 FYNNEI. CDR3 length equals 13 residues. J was trimmed by 8 bases and V by 5 bases; bases with no gene match: 6. The chain's CDR3 is CASSRGTGSGYTF. The CDR3 nucleotides are TGTGCCAGCAGTAGGGGGACAGGGAGCGGCTACACCTTC.